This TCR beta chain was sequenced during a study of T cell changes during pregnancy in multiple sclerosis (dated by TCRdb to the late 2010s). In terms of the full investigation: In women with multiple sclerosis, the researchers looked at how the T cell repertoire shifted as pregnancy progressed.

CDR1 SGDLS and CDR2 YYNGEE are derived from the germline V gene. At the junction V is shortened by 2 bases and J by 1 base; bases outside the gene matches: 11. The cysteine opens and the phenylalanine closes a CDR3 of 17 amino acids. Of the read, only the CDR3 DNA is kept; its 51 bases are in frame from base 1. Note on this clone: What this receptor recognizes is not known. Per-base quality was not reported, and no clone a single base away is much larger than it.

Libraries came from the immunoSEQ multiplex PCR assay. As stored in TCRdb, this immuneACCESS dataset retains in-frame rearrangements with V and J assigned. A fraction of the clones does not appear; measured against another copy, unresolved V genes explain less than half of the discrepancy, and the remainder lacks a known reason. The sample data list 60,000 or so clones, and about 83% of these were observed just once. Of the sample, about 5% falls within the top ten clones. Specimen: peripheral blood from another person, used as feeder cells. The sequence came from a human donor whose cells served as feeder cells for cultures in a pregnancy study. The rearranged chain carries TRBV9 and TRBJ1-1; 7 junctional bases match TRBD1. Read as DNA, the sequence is TGTGCCAGCAGCGTGTATCCTCACGGGACAGCGAACACTGAAGCTTTCTTT. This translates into CASSVYPHGTANTEAFF.